This T cell receptor beta chain was documented in a study of T cells in Graves' hyperthyroidism and ophthalmopathy. Amplification targeted TCR beta CDR3 regions from RNA transcripts. A first-round RT-PCR of the TCR CDR3 used the HTBI primer set. MiXCR, run by TCRdb on the multiplex PCR reads, gives a single entry per CDR3 protein. This table has some 770,000 distinct CDR3 sequences, around 15% appearing once. The CDR3 contains 14 residues. The germline V gene has CDR1 SEHNR and CDR2 FQNEAQ (reference sequence). As concerns this clonotype: At one boundary the junction diverges from the germline segment, which might be a read error.

The hyperthyroidism was newly diagnosed and had lasted under 2 months; the patients were aged 18 to 65. This clonotype originated in a man aged 18 to 30 with Graves' hyperthyroidism. What was sequenced was blood. The rearrangement links TRBV7-9 to TRBJ1-5; no firm D call. CDR3 coding DNA: TGTGCCAGCAGCCCTGGTCTTAGCAATCGGCCCCAGCATTTT. Translated: CASSPGLSNRPQHF.